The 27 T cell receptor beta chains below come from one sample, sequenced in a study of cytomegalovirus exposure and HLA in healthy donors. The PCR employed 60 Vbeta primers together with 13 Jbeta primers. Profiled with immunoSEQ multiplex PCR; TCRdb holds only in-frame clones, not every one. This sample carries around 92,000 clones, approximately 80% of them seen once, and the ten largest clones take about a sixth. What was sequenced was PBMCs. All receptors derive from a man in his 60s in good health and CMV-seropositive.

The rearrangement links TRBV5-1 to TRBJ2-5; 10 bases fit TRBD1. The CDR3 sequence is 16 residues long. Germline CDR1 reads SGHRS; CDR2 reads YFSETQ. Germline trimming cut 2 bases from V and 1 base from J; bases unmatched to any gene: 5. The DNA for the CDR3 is TGCGCCAGCAGCTTTTACGGGACAGGGGCCCAAGAGACCCAGTACTTC. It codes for CASSFYGTGAQETQYF. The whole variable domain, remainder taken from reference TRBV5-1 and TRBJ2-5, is KAGVTQTPRYLIKTRGQQVTLSCSPISGHRSVSWYQQTPGQGLQFLFEYFSETQRNKGNFPGRFSGRQFSNSRSEMNVSTLELGDSALYLCASSFYGTGAQETQYFGPGTRLLVL.

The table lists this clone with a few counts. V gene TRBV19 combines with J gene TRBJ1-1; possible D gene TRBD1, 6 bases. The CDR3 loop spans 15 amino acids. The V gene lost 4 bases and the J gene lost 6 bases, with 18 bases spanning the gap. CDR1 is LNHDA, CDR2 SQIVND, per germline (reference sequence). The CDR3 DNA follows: TGTGCCAGTAGTACCTCAGGGGAGGGAGTGTCTGAAGCTTTCTTT. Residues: CASSTSGEGVSEAFF.

CDR3 sequence: CASSELWTGKETQYF. Written as DNA, the CDR3 is TGTGCCAGCAGTGAGCTTTGGACTGGGAAAGAGACCCAGTACTTC. This sequence joins TRBV6-1 and TRBJ2-5; possibly TRBD2 for D (5 bases). With 3 bases removed from V and 3 bases from J, the gap between germline ends came to 14 bases. From germline, CDR1 is MNHNS and CDR2 SASEGT. There are 15 residues in the CDR3.

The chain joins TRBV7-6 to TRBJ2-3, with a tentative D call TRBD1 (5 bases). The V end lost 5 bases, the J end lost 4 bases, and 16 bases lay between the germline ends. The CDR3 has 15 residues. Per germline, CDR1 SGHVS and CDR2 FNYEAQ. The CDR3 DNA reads TGTGCCAGCAGCGAATCTAGGTGGGGCCCAGATACGCAGTATTTT. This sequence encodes CASSESRWGPDTQYF.

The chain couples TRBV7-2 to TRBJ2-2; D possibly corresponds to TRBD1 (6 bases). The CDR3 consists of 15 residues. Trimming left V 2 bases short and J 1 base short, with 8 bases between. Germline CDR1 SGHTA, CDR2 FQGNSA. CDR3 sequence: CASSLRDKNTGELFF. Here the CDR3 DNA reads TGTGCCAGCAGCTTACGGGACAAGAACACCGGGGAGCTGTTTTTT. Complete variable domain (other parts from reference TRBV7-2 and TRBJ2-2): GAGVSQSPSNKVTEKGKDVELRCDPISGHTALYWYRQSLGQGLEFLIYFQGNSAPDKSGLPSDRFSAERTGGSVSTLTIQRTQQEDSAVYLCASSLRDKNTGELFFGEGSRLTVL.

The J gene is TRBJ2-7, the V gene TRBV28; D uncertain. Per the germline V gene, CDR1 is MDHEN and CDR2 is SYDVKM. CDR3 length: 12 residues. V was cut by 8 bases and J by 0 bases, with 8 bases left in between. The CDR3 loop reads CASSDISYEQYF. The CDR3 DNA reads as TGTGCCAGCTCCGACATCTCCTACGAGCAGTACTTC.

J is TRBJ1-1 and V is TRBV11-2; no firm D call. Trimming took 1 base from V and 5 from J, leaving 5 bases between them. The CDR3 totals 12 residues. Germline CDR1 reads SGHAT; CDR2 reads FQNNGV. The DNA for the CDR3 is TGTGCCAGCAGCTTAGTCAGAACTGAAGCTTTCTTT. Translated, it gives CASSLVRTEAFF. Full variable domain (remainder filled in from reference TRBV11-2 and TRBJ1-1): EAGVAQSPRYKIIEKRQSVAFWCNPISGHATLYWYQQILGQGPKLLIQFQNNGVVDDSQLPKDRFSAERLKGVDSTLKIQPAKLEDSAVYLCASSLVRTEAFFGQGTRLTVV.

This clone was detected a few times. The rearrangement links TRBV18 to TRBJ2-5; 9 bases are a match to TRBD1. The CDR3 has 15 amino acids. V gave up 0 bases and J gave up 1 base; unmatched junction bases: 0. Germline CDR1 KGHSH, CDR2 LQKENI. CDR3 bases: TGTGCCAGCTCACCACCGGACAGGGGCCAAGAGACCCAGTACTTC. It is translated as CASSPPDRGQETQYF.

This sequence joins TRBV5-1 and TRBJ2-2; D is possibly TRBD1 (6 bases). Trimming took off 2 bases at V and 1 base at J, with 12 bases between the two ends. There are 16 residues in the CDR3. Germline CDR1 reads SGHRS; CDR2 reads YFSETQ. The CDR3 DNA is TGCGCCAGCAGCTTTCAACCGGGACAGAACACCGGGGAGCTGTTTTTT. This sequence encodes CASSFQPGQNTGELFF.

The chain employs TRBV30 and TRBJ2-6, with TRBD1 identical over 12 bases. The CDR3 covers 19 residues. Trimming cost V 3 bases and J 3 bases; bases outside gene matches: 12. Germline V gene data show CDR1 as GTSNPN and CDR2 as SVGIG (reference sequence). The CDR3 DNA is TGTGCCTGGAGGCCCCATCCGGGACAGGGGGCGCGTGGGGCCAACGTCCTGACTTTC. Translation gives CAWRPHPGQGARGANVLTF.

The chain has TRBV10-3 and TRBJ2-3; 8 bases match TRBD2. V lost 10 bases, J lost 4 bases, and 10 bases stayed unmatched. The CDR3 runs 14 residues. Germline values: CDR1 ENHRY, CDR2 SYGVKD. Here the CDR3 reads CATRGGGISDTQYF. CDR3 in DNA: TGTGCCACCCGGGGGGGCGGGATCTCAGATACGCAGTATTTT.

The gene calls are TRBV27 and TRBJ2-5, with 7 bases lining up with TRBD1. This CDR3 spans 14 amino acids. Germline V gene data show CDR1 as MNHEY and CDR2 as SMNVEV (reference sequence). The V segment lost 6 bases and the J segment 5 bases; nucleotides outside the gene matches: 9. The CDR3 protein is CASRRQGAAETQYF. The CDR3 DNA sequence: TGTGCCAGCAGAAGACAGGGCGCAGCGGAGACCCAGTACTTC.

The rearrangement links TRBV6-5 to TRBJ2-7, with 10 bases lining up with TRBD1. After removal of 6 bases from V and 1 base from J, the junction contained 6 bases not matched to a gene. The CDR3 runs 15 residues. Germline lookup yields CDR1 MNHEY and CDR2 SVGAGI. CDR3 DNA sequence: TGTGCCAGCAGCCCGACAGGGGGCGAATCCTACGAGCAGTACTTC. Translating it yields CASSPTGGESYEQYF.

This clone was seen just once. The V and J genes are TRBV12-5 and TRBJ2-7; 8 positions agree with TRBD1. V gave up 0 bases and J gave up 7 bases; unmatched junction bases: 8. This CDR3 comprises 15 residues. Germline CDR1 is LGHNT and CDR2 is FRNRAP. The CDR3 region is CASGLVWTGQGEQYF. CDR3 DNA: TGTGCTAGTGGTTTGGTTTGGACAGGGCAGGGGGAGCAGTACTTC.

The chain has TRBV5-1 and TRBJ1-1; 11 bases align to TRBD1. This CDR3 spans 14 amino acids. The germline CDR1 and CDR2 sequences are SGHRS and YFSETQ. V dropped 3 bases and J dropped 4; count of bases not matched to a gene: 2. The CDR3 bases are TGCGCCAGCAGCTCCGGACAGGGGGCCACTGAAGCTTTCTTT. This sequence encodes CASSSGQGATEAFF.

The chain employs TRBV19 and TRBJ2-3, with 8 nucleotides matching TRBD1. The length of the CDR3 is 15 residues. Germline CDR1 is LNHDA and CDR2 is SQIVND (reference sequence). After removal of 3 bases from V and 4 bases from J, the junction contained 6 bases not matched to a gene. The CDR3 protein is CASSMTGARADTQYF. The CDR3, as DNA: TGTGCCAGTAGTATGACAGGGGCCAGAGCAGATACGCAGTATTTT. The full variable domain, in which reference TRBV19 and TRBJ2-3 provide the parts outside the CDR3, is DGGITQSPKYLFRKEGQNVTLSCEQNLNHDAMYWYRQDPGQGLRLIYYSQIVNDFQKGDIAEGYSVSREKKESFPLTVTSAQKNPTAFYLCASSMTGARADTQYFGPGTRLTVL.

CDR3 sequence reads: CASSPTGGLVQGEKLFF. CDR3 coding DNA: TGTGCCAGCAGCCCTACAGGGGGGTTAGTCCAGGGTGAAAAACTGTTTTTT. V gene TRBV7-9 combines with J gene TRBJ1-4; TRBD1 agrees at 8 bases. Germline trimming cut 5 bases from V and 7 bases from J; bases unmatched to any gene: 15. The germline V gene has CDR1 SEHNR and CDR2 FQNEAQ (reference sequence). The CDR3 is made up of 17 amino acids.

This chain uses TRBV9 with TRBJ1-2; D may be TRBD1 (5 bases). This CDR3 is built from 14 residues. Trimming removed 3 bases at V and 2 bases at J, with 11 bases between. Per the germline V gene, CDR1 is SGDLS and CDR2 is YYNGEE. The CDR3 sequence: CASSARQPNYGYTF. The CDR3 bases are TGTGCCAGCAGCGCCAGACAGCCGAACTATGGCTACACCTTC.

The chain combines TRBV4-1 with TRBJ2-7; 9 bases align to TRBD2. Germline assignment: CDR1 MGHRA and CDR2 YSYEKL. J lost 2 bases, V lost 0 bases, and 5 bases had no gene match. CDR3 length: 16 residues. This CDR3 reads CASSQDGVAGAYEQYF. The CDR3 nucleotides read TGCGCCAGCAGCCAAGATGGGGTAGCGGGGGCCTACGAGCAGTACTTC.

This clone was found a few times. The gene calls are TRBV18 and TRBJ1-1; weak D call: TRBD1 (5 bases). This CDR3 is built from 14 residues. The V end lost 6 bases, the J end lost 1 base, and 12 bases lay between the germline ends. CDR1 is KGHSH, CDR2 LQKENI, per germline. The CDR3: CASSFGQGNTEAFF. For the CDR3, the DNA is TGTGCCAGCTCGTTCGGGCAGGGGAACACTGAAGCTTTCTTT.

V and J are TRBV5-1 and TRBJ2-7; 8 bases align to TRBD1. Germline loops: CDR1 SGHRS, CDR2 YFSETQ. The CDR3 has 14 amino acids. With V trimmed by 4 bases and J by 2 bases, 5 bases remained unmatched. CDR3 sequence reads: CASSKHRGAYEQYF. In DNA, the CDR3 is TGCGCCAGCAGCAAACACAGGGGGGCCTACGAGCAGTACTTC. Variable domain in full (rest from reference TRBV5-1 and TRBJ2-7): KAGVTQTPRYLIKTRGQQVTLSCSPISGHRSVSWYQQTPGQGLQFLFEYFSETQRNKGNFPGRFSGRQFSNSRSEMNVSTLELGDSALYLCASSKHRGAYEQYFGPGTRLTVT.

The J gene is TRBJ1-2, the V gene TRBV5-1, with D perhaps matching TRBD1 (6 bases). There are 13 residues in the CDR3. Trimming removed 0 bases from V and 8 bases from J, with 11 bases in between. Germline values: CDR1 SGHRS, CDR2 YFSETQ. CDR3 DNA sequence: TGCGCCAGCAGCTTGGTTTCTGACAGGGGCTACACCTTC. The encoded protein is CASSLVSDRGYTF.

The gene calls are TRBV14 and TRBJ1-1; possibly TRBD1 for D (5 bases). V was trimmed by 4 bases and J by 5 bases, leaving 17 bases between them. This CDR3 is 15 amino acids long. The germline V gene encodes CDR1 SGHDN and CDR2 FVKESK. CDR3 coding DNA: TGTGCCAGCAGCCCAAGAAGGGGTAGCGGAACTGAAGCTTTCTTT. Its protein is CASSPRRGSGTEAFF.

CDR3 region: CAWADRGPDEQFF. The CDR3 DNA reads as TGTGCCTGGGCGGACAGGGGGCCGGATGAGCAGTTCTTC. The chain combines TRBV30 with TRBJ2-1, with 11 bases aligning to TRBD1. J gave up 8 bases and V 5 bases, and 5 bases lay outside the gene matches. The germline CDR1 and CDR2 sequences are GTSNPN and SVGIG (reference sequence). This CDR3 spans 13 amino acids.

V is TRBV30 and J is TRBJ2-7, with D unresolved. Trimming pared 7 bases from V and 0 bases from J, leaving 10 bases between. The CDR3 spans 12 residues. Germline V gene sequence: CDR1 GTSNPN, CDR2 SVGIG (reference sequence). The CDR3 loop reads CASDTASYEQYF. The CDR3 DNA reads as TGTGCCTCCGACACGGCCTCCTACGAGCAGTACTTC.

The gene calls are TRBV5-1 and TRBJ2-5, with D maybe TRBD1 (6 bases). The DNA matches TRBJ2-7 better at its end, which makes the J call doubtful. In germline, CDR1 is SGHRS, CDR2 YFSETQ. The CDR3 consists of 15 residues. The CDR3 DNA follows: TGCGCCAGCAGCCCCGGGACACAGTTCGCCTACGAGCAGTACTTC. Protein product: CASSPGTQFAYEQYF.

CDR3 in amino acids: CASSDSDRPTEAFF. For the CDR3, the DNA is TGTGCCAGCAGTGACTCCGACAGACCAACTGAAGCTTTCTTT. The rearrangement joins TRBV6-4 to TRBJ1-1; a possible D gene is TRBD1 (5 bases). Germline loops: CDR1 MRHNA, CDR2 SNTAGT. Trimming left V 0 bases short and J 5 bases short, with 10 bases between. The CDR3 is 14 amino acids.